This T cell receptor (beta chain) was retrieved from a study of T-cell memory formation after mild COVID-19. Overall study findings and caveats: Pre-infection memory contained some responding clones, which suggested that cross-reactive memory had joined.

TCRdb re-derived calls from the 5' RACE reads in MiXCR, one entry per CDR3 protein. This table holds a few hundred thousand distinct CDR3 sequences, 16% found once. Turning to this clonotype: Its antigen is not known.

The sequenced sample consisted of PBMCs or a T cell subset sorted from them (not recorded which). The sequence was collected from a young man who had mild COVID-19 (a few samples of this study predate the infection). Cell type and time point are not known.

The CDR3, as DNA: TGTGCCAGCACCATCACAGGGGGAATCGCAGATACGCAGTATTTT. Translated: CASTITGGIADTQYF. This chain links TRBV12-3 or TRBV12-4 with TRBJ2-3, with 8 bases matching TRBD1. This CDR3 is built from 15 residues. Unmatched junction bases numbered 10, after V lost 7 bases and J lost 4 bases.